One and the same sample provided the 5 T cell receptor beta chains below, sequenced in a study of identical twins. TCRdb reprocessed the 5' RACE reads via MiXCR and lists one record per CDR3 protein. The sample includes a few hundred thousand distinct CDR3 sequences, 9.5% to 15% of them seen just once. These data are also associated with another study on yellow fever vaccine responses in identical twins.

The sample was memory (CD45RO+) T cells sorted from blood. These receptor sequences come from a woman in her late teens or twenties in good health.

This clonotype was seen only once. The chain has TRBV10-1 and TRBJ2-3; 8 positions agree with TRBD2. The CDR3 contains 18 residues. Germline values: CDR1 WNHNN, CDR2 SYGVQD (reference sequence). Losses at the gene ends were 6 bases for V and 2 bases for J; bases not matched to a gene: 16. This chain's CDR3 is CASRSKEVSGGYTDTQYF. CDR3 nucleotides: TGCGCCAGCAGGTCGAAGGAGGTATCGGGAGGGTACACAGATACGCAGTATTTT.

This clonotype was seen repeatedly, ten times or more. The V call is TRBV12-3 or TRBV12-4, the J call TRBJ2-1; no clear D. This CDR3 has 14 amino acids. Trimming shortened V by 6 bases and J by 6 bases, and 15 bases separated the two germline ends. The CDR3 protein is CASRKLSDINEQFF. In DNA form, the CDR3 reads TGTGCCAGCAGGAAGCTTTCAGATATCAATGAGCAGTTCTTC.

The sample holds a few counts of this clonotype. The chain links TRBV6-6 to TRBJ1-1; 7 bases are a match to TRBD1. After removal of 11 bases from V and 6 bases from J, the junction contained 9 bases not matched to a gene. This CDR3 comprises 12 residues. CDR1 is MNHNY and CDR2 is SVGAGI in the germline V gene (reference sequence). The CDR3 reads CAARDSVSEAFF. The DNA of the CDR3 is TGTGCCGCCCGGGACAGTGTATCTGAAGCTTTCTTT.

Many counts were recorded for this clonotype. This sequence joins TRBV4-2 and TRBJ2-1; 8 nucleotides agree with TRBD2. After removal of 0 bases from V and 2 bases from J, the junction contained 0 bases not matched to a gene. CDR3 length: 15 amino acids. CDR1 is LGHNA and CDR2 is YNFKEQ in the germline V gene. The CDR3 coding sequence is TGTGCCAGCAGCCAAGACGGGAGGGCCTACAATGAGCAGTTCTTC. Protein sequence: CASSQDGRAYNEQFF.

The rearrangement links TRBV28 to TRBJ1-2; no definite D call. The CDR3 has 13 residues. CDR1 and CDR2 from the germline V gene are MDHEN and SYDVKM. Trimming shortened V by 5 bases and J by 5 bases, and 12 bases separated the two germline ends. This CDR3 reads CASSTLYVYGYTF. CDR3 nucleotide sequence: TGTGCCAGCAGTACCCTGTACGTATATGGCTACACCTTC.